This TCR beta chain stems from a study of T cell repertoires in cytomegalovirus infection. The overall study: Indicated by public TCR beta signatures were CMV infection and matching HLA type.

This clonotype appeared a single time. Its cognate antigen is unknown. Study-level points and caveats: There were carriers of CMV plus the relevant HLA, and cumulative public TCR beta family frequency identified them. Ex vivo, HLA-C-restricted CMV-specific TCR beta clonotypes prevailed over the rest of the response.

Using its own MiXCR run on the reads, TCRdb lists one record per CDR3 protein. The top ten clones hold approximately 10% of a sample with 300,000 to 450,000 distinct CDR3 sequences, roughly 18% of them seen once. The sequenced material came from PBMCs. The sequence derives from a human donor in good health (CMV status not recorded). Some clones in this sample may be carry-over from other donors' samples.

The CDR3 is CASSSGGPWSNQPQHF. CDR3 nucleotide sequence: TGTGCCAGCAGTTCAGGGGGCCCCTGGAGCAATCAGCCCCAGCATTTT. The rearrangement joins TRBV12-3 or TRBV12-4 to TRBJ1-5; 8 bases align to TRBD1. The ends lost 4 bases at V and 1 base at J; junction bases unmatched: 6. This CDR3 is built from 16 residues.